The sample holds one count of the clone carrying this T cell receptor (beta chain). Germline CDR1 and CDR2: LNHDA and SQIVND (reference sequence). The V and J ends lost 5 bases and 1 base respectively, with 5 bases between them. The CDR3 has 12 amino acids. The assay was immunoSEQ multiplex PCR, and TCRdb's table has in-frame clones only and misses some. Among approximately 300,000 clones listed, approximately 92% were seen once. The sample comes from a study of blood T cell repertoires in COVID-19. The wider study: Italy, Spain and the United States were the sources of the convalescent and acute COVID-19 samples.

The study drew participants aged about 18 to 89 years from some 23 US areas. Sequenced: PBMCs or T cells enriched from blood (not recorded which). The chain carries TRBV19 and TRBJ1-1, with D uncertain. The source is a woman aged 25 to 39 who had recovered from COVID-19. The CDR3 DNA reads as TGTGCCAGTAGTCAGAAGAACACTGAAGCTTTCTTT. It yields the protein CASSQKNTEAFF.